Listed here are 5 T cell receptor beta chains from one sample, sequenced in a study of cytomegalovirus exposure and HLA in healthy donors. Primers included in the PCR were 60 Vbeta and 13 Jbeta primers. Data came from immunoSEQ multiplex PCR; TCRdb stores just in-frame clones and leaves some out. Seen here are around 200,000 clones, roughly 88% observed once, and the top ten hold 1% to 1.5%. Sequencing was performed on PBMCs. All receptors derive from a girl aged 2-15 years in good health and CMV-seropositive.

V usage is TRBV28 and J usage is TRBJ1-5; D is undetermined. CDR1 and CDR2 (germline): MDHEN, SYDVKM. Trimming pared 3 bases from V and 7 bases from J, leaving 13 bases between. The CDR3 sequence is 14 residues long. The CDR3 loop is CASSFLSSLQPQHF. The CDR3 DNA follows: TGTGCCAGCAGTTTTTTATCGAGCCTCCAGCCCCAGCATTTT. The variable domain in full, completed from reference TRBV28 and TRBJ1-5, reads DVKVTQSSRYLVKRTGEKVFLECVQDMDHENMFWYRQDPGLGLRLIYFSYDVKMKEKGDIPEGYSVSREKKERFSLILESASTNQTSMYLCASSFLSSLQPQHFGDGTRLSIL.

On this clone: The sample holds other DNA sequences that translate to the same CDR3. The chain carries TRBV30 and TRBJ2-7; 12 nucleotides match TRBD2. The CDR3 totals 15 residues. J was trimmed by 3 bases and V by 2 bases; bases with no gene match: 5. CDR1 and CDR2 (germline): GTSNPN, SVGIG (reference sequence). For the CDR3, the DNA is TGTGCCTGGAGTCCCGGACTAGCGGGAATCTACGAGCAGTACTTC. Translated: CAWSPGLAGIYEQYF.

This clone was observed a single time. The CDR3, as DNA: TGTGCCAGCAGCATAAGCGGGAGAGCTGGTGAGCAGTTCTTC. Protein sequence: CASSISGRAGEQFF. V usage is TRBV9 and J usage is TRBJ2-1, with 8 positions matching TRBD2. Germline V gene lookup returns CDR1 SGDLS and CDR2 YYNGEE. V was clipped by 4 bases and J by 9 bases; unmatched bases: 9. The CDR3 contains 14 residues.

About this clone itself: The sample contains more than one DNA sequence encoding this CDR3. This rearrangement joins TRBV9 to TRBJ2-1; possible D gene TRBD2, 5 bases. The CDR3 is 15 residues long. CDR1 is SGDLS and CDR2 is YYNGEE in the germline V gene. Trimming took off 1 base at V and 0 bases at J, with 8 bases between the two ends. CDR3 sequence (DNA): TGTGCCAGCAGCGTAAGCGGCTCCTCCTACAATGAGCAGTTCTTC. This translates into CASSVSGSSYNEQFF.

The chain couples TRBV14 to TRBJ2-7; D perhaps matches TRBD1 (6 bases). The ends were cut back, 4 bases at V and 4 bases at J, with 20 bases in the middle. Germline V gene sequence: CDR1 SGHDN, CDR2 FVKESK. The CDR3 contains 16 residues. In nucleotides, the CDR3 is TGTGCCAGCAGCCCTCGCCTAGGGGGAGAAGGGTACGAGCAGTACTTC. It is translated as CASSPRLGGEGYEQYF.